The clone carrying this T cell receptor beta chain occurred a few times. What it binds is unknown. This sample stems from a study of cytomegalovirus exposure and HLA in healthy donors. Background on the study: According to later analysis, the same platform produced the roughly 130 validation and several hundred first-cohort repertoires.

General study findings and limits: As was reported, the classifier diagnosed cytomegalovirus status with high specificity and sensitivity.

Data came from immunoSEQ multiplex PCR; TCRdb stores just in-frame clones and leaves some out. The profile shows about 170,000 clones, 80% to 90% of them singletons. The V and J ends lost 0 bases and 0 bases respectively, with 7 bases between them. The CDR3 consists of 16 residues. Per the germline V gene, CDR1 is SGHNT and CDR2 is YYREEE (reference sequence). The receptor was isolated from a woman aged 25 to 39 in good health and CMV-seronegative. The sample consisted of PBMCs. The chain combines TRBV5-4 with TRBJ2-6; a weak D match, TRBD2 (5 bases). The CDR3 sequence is CASSLAGISGANVLTF. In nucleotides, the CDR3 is TGTGCCAGCAGCTTGGCGGGAATCTCTGGGGCCAACGTCCTGACTTTC.